One sample yielded the 2 T cell receptor beta chains listed below, sequenced in a study of tumor and adjacent non-tumor tissue in lung cancer. No cell sorting was done before RNA was extracted from the tissue. The library came from three nested PCR rounds adapted from ARM-PCR protocols. TCRdb reanalysed the multiplex PCR reads using MiXCR and keeps one entry per CDR3 protein. The table includes 120,000 or so distinct CDR3 sequences, around three fifths detected once. Sequenced sample: lung tumor tissue. Receptor source: a man in his thirties or forties with non-small cell lung cancer.

This clonotype showed up just a few times. One junction end disagrees with the germline gene, perhaps due to a read error. The CDR3 region is CASSFKVGTYNEQFF. CDR3 nucleotides: TGTGCCAGTAGCTTCAAAGTCGGGACCTACAATGAGCAGTTCTTC. V usage is TRBV11-3 and J usage is TRBJ2-1; the D gene is possibly TRBD2 (5 bases). Germline assignment: CDR1 SGHNT and CDR2 YENEEA. The CDR3 is made up of 15 amino acids.

This clonotype was counted at least ten times. The CDR3 sequence: CATSDVGTGNYNEQFF. The CDR3 nucleotides read TGTGCCACCAGTGACGTCGGGACAGGGAACTACAATGAGCAGTTCTTC. The chain links TRBV24-1 to TRBJ2-1; 9 bases align to TRBD1. The V segment lost 4 bases and the J segment 3 bases; nucleotides outside the gene matches: 6. Germline values: CDR1 KGHDR, CDR2 SFDVKD. The CDR3 is 16 amino acids.